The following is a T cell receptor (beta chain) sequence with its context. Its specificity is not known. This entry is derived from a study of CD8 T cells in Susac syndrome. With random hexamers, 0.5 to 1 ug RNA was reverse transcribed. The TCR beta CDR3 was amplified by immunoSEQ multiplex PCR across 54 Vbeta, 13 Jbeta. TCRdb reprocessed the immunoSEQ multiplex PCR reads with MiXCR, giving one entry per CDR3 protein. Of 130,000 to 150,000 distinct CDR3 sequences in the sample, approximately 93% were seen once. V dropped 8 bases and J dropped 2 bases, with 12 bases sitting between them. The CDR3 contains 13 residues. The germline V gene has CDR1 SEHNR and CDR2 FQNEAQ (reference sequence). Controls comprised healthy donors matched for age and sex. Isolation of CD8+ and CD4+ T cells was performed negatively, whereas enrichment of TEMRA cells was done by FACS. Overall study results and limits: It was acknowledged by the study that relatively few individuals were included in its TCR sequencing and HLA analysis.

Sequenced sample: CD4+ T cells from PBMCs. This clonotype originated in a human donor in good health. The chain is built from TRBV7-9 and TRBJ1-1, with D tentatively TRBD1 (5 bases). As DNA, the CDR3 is TGTGCCAGCCGGTTAGGGGTAAACACTGAAGCTTTCTTT. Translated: CASRLGVNTEAFF.